The rows below give T cell receptor beta chains drawn from one sample of a study of T cell responses to AZD1222 COVID-19 vaccine. Generated by immunoSEQ multiplex PCR, the TCRdb table keeps only in-frame clones and is missing some. Of 95,000 to 100,000 clones listed, more than 75% are singletons. Specimen: peripheral blood, collected on day 0 of AZD1222 vaccination. Receptors originate from an adult in good health. The CDR3 runs from the conserved cysteine through the conserved F or W. Fields, in order: clone size, J gene, D gene, V gene, CDR3 DNA, CDR3 protein. A D gene is named only where the DNA matches it firmly. Some rows have no size entry. The others give once, few or many, or a class for an expanded clone.

. | TRBJ1-1 | . | TRBV10-2 | TGCGCCTGCCGGGGCCGCGCTACTAAAAACACTGAAGCTTTCTTT | CACRGRATKNTEAFF
. | TRBJ2-1 | . | TRBV5-1 | TGCGCCAGCAGCGCTCTTTCCGGGGTTGCCTACAATGAGCAGTTCTTC | CASSALSGVAYNEQFF
once | TRBJ1-6 | . | TRBV30 | TGTGCCTGGAAGGGGCAGTTGGGTTCACCCCTCCACTTT | CAWKGQLGSPLHF
. | TRBJ1-2 | . | TRBV5-6 | TGTGCCAGCAGACGGGACACCGGGACTAACTATGGCTACACCTTC | CASRRDTGTNYGYTF
. | TRBJ2-1 | . | TRBV13 | TGTGCCAGCAGCCCCCGATCTCCCCCCCATGAGCAGTTCTTC | CASSPRSPPHEQFF
. | TRBJ1-4 | . | TRBV6-1 | TGTGCCAGCAGTGAAGCCTTCCAGGCTGGTGAAAAACTGTTTTTT | CASSEAFQAGEKLFF
. | TRBJ1-5 | . | TRBV19 | TGTGCCAGTAGTATGGACGGACAGATTTACGATCAGCCCCAGCATTTT | CASSMDGQIYDQPQHF
. | TRBJ2-3 | . | TRBV19 | TGTGCCAGTAGTGGGGGCGGGCCACCGAGGGATACGCAGTATTTT | CASSGGGPPRDTQYF
. | TRBJ2-5 | . | TRBV11-2 | TGTGCCAGCAGCGTACAGGTGGAGACCCAGTACTTC | CASSVQVETQYF
. | TRBJ2-6 | . | TRBV24-1 | TGTGCCACCAGTGATTTGGTGGCTGGGGCCAACGTCCTGACTTTC | CATSDLVAGANVLTF
. | TRBJ2-2 | TRBD2 | TRBV7-3 | TGTGCCAGCAGCTTAACCGAAGAGGGACTAGTATGTTCCGGGGAGCTGTTTTTT | CASSLTEEGLVCSGELFF
few | TRBJ1-2 | . | TRBV7-9 | TGTGCCAGCAGCTTATTAGGCGAGACAGAGAACTATGGCTACACCTTC | CASSLLGETENYGYTF
once | TRBJ2-2 | TRBD2 | TRBV30 | TGTGCCTGGAGTGTGGGACTAGCCCCCGGGGAGCTGTTTTTT | CAWSVGLAPGELFF
once | TRBJ1-5 | . | TRBV4-1 | TGCGCCAGCAGCCAGACAGGAGCTAATAGCAATCAGCCCCAGCATTTT | CASSQTGANSNQPQHF
. | TRBJ2-2 | . | TRBV9 | TGTGCCAGCAGCGTGTCCAGGAACACCGGGGAGCTGTTTTTT | CASSVSRNTGELFF
. | TRBJ1-1 | . | TRBV5-1 | TGCGCCAGCAGCGGGGGAGCTCCGGAAGCTTTCTTT | CASSGGAPEAFF
. | TRBJ2-7 | TRBD2 | TRBV29-1 | TGCAGCGCCTCCCCGGCTAGCGGGAGTTTTGGGGCTGACTACGAGCAGTACTTC | CSASPASGSFGADYEQYF
. | TRBJ1-2 | . | TRBV5-5 | TGTGCCAGCAGCCGCGGTAGGGAGACCAACTATGGCTACACCTTC | CASSRGRETNYGYTF
. | TRBJ2-3 | TRBD2 | TRBV28 | TGTGCCAGCAGTTCAGGGGGGACTAGCGGGAGAAGCACAGATACGCAGTATTTT | CASSSGGTSGRSTDTQYF
. | TRBJ1-1 | TRBD1 | TRBV9 | TGTGCCAGCAGCGTAGCGACAGGGGTGATCACTGAAGCTTTCTTT | CASSVATGVITEAFF
. | TRBJ2-5 | . | TRBV4-2 | TGTGCCAGCAGCCAAGATGCCATGGAGACCCAGTACTTC | CASSQDAMETQYF
. | TRBJ1-1 | . | TRBV27 | TGTGCCAGCACCGGGCAGAACACTGAAGCTTTCTTT | CASTGQNTEAFF